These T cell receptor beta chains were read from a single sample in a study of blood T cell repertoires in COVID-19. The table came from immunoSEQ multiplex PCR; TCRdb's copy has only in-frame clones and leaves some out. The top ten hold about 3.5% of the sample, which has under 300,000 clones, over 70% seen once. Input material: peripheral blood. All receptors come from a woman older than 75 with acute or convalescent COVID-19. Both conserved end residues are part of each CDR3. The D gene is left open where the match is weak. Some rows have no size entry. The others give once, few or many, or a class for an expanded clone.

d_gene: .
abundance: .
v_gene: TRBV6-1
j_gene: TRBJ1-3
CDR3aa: CASSERGRGNTIYF
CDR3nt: TGTGCCAGCAGTGAACGAGGAAGGGGGAACACCATATATTTT

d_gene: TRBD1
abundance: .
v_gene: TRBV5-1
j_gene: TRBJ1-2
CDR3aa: CASSLSGGDYYGYTF
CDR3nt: TGCGCCAGCAGCTTGTCAGGGGGCGATTACTATGGCTACACCTTC

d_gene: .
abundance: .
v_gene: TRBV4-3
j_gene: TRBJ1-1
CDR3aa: CASSQDLVGGPPNTEAFF
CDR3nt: TGCGCCAGCAGCCAAGATCTTGTGGGGGGACCACCGAACACTGAAGCTTTCTTT

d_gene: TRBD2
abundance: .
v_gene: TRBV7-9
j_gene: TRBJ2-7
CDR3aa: CASGLTSGTSYEQYF
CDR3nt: TGTGCCAGCGGACTGACTAGCGGGACGTCCTACGAGCAGTACTTC

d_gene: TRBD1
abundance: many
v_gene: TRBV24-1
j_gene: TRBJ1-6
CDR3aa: CATSDWDRPNSPLHF
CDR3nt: TGTGCCACCAGTGATTGGGACAGGCCCAATTCACCCCTCCACTTT

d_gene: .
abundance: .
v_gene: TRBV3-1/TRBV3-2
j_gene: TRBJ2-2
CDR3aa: CASSHALLNTGELFF
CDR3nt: TGTGCCAGCAGCCATGCTCTACTGAACACCGGGGAGCTGTTTTTT

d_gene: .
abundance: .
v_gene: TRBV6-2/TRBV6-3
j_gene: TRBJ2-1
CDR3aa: CASSYSQIEQFF
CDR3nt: TGTGCCAGCAGTTACTCCCAGATTGAGCAGTTCTTC

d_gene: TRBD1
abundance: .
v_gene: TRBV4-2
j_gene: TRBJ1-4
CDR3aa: CASIPGRGVGEKLFF
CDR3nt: TGTGCCAGCATACCCGGCAGGGGGGTTGGTGAAAAACTGTTTTTT

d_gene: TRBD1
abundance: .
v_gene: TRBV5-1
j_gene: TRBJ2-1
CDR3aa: CASTPGQVFDVKFF
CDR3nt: TGCGCCAGCACGCCGGGACAGGTTTTCGATGTGAAGTTCTTC

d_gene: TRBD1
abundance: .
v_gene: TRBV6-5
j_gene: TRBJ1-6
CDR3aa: CASSPQGVRNSPLHF
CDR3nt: TGTGCCAGCAGTCCCCAGGGGGTTCGGAATTCACCCCTCCACTTT

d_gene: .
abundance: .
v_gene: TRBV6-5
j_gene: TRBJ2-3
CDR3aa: CASRAGGRTDTQYF
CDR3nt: TGTGCCAGCAGGGCAGGTGGCCGGACAGATACGCAGTATTTT

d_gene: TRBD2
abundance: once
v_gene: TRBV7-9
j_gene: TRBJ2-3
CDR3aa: CASSFGLAGADTQYF
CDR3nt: TGTGCCAGCAGCTTTGGGCTAGCGGGGGCAGATACGCAGTATTTT

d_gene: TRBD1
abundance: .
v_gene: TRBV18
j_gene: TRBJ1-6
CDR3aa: CASSPRQGSLDSPLHF
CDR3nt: TGTGCCAGCTCGCCTCGACAGGGGAGTTTGGATTCACCCCTCCACTTT

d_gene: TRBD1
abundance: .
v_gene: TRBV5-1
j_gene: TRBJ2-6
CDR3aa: CASSLDGQGALGANVLTF
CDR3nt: TGCGCCAGCAGCTTGGATGGGCAGGGGGCGCTTGGGGCCAACGTCCTGACTTTC

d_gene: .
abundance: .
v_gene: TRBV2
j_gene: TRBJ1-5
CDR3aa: CASSRGFSNQPQHF
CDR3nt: TGTGCCAGCAGTAGGGGATTTAGCAATCAGCCCCAGCATTTT

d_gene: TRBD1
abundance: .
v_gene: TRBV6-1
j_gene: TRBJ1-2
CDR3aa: CASSETGQGNYGYTF
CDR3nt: TGTGCCAGCAGTGAAACGGGACAGGGGAACTATGGCTACACCTTC

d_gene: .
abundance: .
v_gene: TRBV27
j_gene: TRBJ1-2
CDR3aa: CASSPTGGGRGGRGYTF
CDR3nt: TGTGCCAGCAGTCCTACGGGGGGGGGCAGGGGAGGGCGTGGCTACACCTTC

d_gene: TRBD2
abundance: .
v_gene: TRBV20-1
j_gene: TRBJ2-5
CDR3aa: CSASKAGGAEETQYF
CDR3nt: TGCAGTGCTAGTAAAGCGGGAGGGGCCGAAGAGACCCAGTACTTC

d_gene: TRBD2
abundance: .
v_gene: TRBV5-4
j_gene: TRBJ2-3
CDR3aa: CASSTLAGPSDTQYF
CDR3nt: TGTGCCAGCAGCACACTAGCGGGACCCTCTGATACGCAGTATTTT

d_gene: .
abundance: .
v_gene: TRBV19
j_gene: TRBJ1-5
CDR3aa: CASSWASGGNQPQHF
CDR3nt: TGTGCCAGTTCCTGGGCCTCAGGGGGCAATCAGCCCCAGCATTTT

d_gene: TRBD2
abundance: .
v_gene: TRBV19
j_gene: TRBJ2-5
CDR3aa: CASTSGTGGQETQYF
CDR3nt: TGTGCCAGTACCTCCGGGACGGGGGGCCAAGAGACCCAGTACTTC

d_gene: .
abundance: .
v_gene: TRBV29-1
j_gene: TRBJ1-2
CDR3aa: CSVEEPNYGYTF
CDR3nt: TGCAGCGTTGAGGAGCCTAACTATGGCTACACCTTC

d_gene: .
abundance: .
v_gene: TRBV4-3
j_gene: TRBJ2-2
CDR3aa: CASSQDRGDTGELFF
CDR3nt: TGCGCCAGCAGCCAAGACAGGGGGGACACCGGGGAGCTGTTTTTT

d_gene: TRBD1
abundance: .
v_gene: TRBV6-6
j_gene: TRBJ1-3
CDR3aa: CASSTSTGFNTIYF
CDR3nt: TGTGCCAGCAGTACCTCGACAGGGTTTAACACCATATATTTT

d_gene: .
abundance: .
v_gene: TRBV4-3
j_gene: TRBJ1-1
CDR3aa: CASSQDTVAGYAFF
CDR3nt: TGCGCCAGCAGCCAAGATACAGTAGCAGGGTACGCTTTCTTT

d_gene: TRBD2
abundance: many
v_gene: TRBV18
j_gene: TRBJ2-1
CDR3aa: CASSARLAGDGEQFF
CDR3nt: TGTGCCAGCTCAGCCAGACTAGCGGGGGATGGTGAGCAGTTCTTC

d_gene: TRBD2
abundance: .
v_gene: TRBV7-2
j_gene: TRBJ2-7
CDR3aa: CASSRTSGAPSYEQYF
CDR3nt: TGTGCCAGCAGCCGGACTAGCGGGGCTCCCTCCTACGAGCAGTACTTC

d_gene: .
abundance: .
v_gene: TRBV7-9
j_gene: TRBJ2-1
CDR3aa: CASSRSNNEQFF
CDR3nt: TGTGCCAGCAGCCGGTCCAACAATGAGCAGTTCTTC

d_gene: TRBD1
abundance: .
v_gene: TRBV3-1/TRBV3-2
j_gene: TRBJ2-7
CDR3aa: CASSLRQGLGSYEQYF
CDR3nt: TGTGCCAGCAGCCTGAGACAGGGGTTGGGATCCTACGAGCAGTACTTC

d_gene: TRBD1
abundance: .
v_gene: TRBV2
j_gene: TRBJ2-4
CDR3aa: CASSASSGGYGKNIQYF
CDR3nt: TGTGCCAGCAGCGCCAGCTCAGGGGGCTATGGCAAAAACATTCAGTACTTC

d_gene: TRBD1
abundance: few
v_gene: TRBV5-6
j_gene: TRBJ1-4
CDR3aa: CASSYAGQGSEKLFF
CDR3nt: TGTGCCAGCAGCTATGCGGGACAGGGGAGTGAAAAACTGTTTTTT

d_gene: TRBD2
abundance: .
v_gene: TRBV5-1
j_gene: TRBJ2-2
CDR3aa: CASSSHGTSGAGELFF
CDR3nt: TGCGCCAGCAGCTCCCACGGGACTAGCGGGGCCGGGGAGCTGTTTTTT

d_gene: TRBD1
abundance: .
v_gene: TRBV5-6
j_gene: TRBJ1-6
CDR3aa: CASSFRDRGSDSPLHF
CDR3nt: TGTGCCAGCAGCTTCCGGGACAGGGGTTCGGATTCACCCCTCCACTTT

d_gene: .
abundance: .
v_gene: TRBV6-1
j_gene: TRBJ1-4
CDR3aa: CASSDAPGTGEKLFF
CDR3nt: TGTGCCAGCAGTGACGCTCCGGGAACGGGTGAAAAACTGTTTTTT

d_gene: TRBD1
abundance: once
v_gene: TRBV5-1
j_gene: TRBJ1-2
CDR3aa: CASSSYGQGGLYGYTF
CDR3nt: TGCGCCAGCAGCTCCTATGGACAGGGGGGCCTCTATGGCTACACCTTC

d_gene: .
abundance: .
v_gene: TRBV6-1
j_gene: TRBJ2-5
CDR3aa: CASSEPRTGVKTQYF
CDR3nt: TGTGCCAGCAGTGAACCCCGCACGGGGGTAAAGACCCAGTACTTC

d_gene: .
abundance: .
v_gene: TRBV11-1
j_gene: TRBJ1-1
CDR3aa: CASSLGPSGGAFF
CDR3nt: TGTGCCAGCAGCCTGGGGCCCTCCGGGGGAGCTTTCTTT

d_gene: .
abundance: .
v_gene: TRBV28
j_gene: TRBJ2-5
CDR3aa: CASGRPQTQYF
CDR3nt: TGTGCCAGCGGCCGCCCGCAGACCCAGTACTTC

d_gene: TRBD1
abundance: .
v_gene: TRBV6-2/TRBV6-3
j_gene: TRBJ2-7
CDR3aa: CASSSRRDSLSF
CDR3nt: TGTGCCAGCAGTTCCCGCCGGGACAGTTTAAGCTTC

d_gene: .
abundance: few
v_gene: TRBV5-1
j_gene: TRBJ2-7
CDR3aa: CASSRLPAGQTYEQYF
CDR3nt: TGCGCCAGCAGCCGCCTCCCCGCCGGACAAACCTACGAGCAGTACTTC

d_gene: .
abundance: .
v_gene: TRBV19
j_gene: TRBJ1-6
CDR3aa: CASSRRTADSSYNSPLHF
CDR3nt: TGTGCCAGTAGTAGGCGGACTGCTGATAGCTCCTATAATTCACCCCTCCACTTT

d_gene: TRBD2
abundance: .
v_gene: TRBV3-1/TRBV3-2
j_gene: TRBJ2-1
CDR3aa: CASSSHIPGLAGPQFF
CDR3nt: TGTGCCAGCAGCTCCCACATCCCGGGACTAGCGGGCCCGCAGTTCTTC

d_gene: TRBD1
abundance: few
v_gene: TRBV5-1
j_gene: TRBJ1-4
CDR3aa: CASSGGTGSLATNEKLFF
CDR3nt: TGCGCCAGCAGCGGTGGGACAGGCTCCCTCGCAACTAATGAAAAACTGTTTTTT

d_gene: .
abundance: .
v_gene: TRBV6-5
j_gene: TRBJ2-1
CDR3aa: CASSYRVPLDEQFF
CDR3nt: TGTGCCAGCAGTTACCGGGTCCCGTTGGATGAGCAGTTCTTC

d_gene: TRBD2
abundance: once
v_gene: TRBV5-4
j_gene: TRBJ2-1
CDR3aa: CASSLRGSGNQFF
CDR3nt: TGTGCCAGCAGCTTACGGGGTAGCGGGAATCAGTTCTTC

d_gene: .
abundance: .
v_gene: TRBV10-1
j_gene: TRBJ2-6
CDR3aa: CANPRLNRGSGANVLTF
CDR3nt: TGCGCCAATCCCCGTCTCAACCGGGGGTCTGGGGCCAACGTCCTGACTTTC